This T cell receptor beta chain was sequenced during a study of blood T cell repertoires in COVID-19 (dated by TCRdb to about 2020). Background on the whole study: Samples from collaborators originated in the United States, Italy and Spain and spanned both the acute and convalescent phases of COVID-19. The prospective study material was composed of cDNA or gDNA derived from T cells, B-cell-depleted T cells, or PBMCs. The dataset comprised deeply sampled blood TCRbeta repertoires from subjects exposed to, actively infected with, or recovered from COVID-19. The repertoires were released in a freely available public database meant as a resource for research on the immune response to SARS-CoV-2. The samples were drawn from two sources: the first 160 participants of the ongoing ImmuneRACE study, and 1,254 subjects contributed by 6 global collaborators. Nearly every sample came with metadata listing a de-identified subject ID, COVID-19 status, age in years and sex. HLA class I and class II types, where available, came from metadata supplied by the sample provider rather than from assay-based typing. Broader findings and caveats from the paper: Clinical and demographic metadata were provided uncurated, with the amount varying by source and participant.

TCRbeta CDR3 regions were amplified from genomic DNA by means of the immunoSEQ Assay, a bias-controlled multiplex PCR. For the original study's pipeline: The number of nucleated cells in each sample was estimated by amplification of reference gene primers within the assay. To quantify the absolute abundance of each unique TCRbeta CDR3 rearrangement, sequence reads were collapsed and filtered. Productive Simpson clonality was computed per sample as the square root of Simpson's diversity index over productive rearrangements. TCRdb's version of the immuneACCESS table is confined to in-frame rearrangements and falls short of the full clone set. An unresolved V gene accounts for under half of the shortfall where checked; the remainder is of unknown origin. The V and J calls and clone size were taken over from that table, and D and trimming were inferred from the DNA. The table for this sample lists approximately 60,000 clones; 60% to 85% of them were counted only once. The ten largest clonotypes hold 3.2% of the sample.

This clone was seen a few times. This clone's antigen is unknown. No base qualities exist here, and no much larger clone lies one base off it. Each collaborating institution followed its own protocols to collect whole blood in K2EDTA tubes. For TCRbeta analysis, collaborators shipped samples as frozen whole blood, isolated PBMCs, or DNA extracted from either of those sample types. Clipping removes 2 bases from V and 0 bases from J, with 6 as the unmatched junction base count. The germline V gene specifies SGDLS as CDR1 and YYNGEE as CDR2. From the cysteine up to the phenylalanine, the CDR3 has a length of 17 residues. CDR3 DNA is the only sequence kept; it has 51 bases, read in frame from the first base.

The specimen was peripheral blood. This TCR was sampled from a man aged 55-75 years with acute or convalescent COVID-19. The sequence joins TRBV9 to TRBJ2-7, with 12 bases matching TRBD2. The bases read TGTGCCAGCAGCGTGACTAGCGGGGGCCGTAGCTCCTACGAGCAGTACTTC. This translates into CASSVTSGGRSSYEQYF.